This entry lists 18 T cell receptor beta chains sequenced from one sample in a study of cytomegalovirus exposure and HLA in healthy donors. Use of 60 Vbeta and 13 Jbeta primers characterized the PCR. Profiled with immunoSEQ multiplex PCR; TCRdb holds only in-frame clones, not every one. The data show some 110,000 clones, 70% to 80% seen once. The material sequenced was PBMCs. Every receptor here comes from a man aged 50-60 years in good health and CMV-seronegative.

J is TRBJ1-1 and V is TRBV6-1; 8 nucleotides line up with TRBD1. Germline lookup yields CDR1 MNHNS and CDR2 SASEGT. The CDR3 contains 13 residues. V lost 5 bases to trimming and J lost 10 bases; unmatched junction nucleotides: 9. The DNA for the CDR3 is TGTGCCAGCAGTTCCCCCGGACAGGGTACAGCTTTCTTT. Its translation is CASSSPGQGTAFF.

The rearrangement links TRBV5-1 to TRBJ1-1; tentative D call: TRBD1 (6 bases). Trimming pared 0 bases from V and 1 base from J, leaving 13 bases between. CDR3 length equals 16 residues. CDR1 and CDR2 from the germline V gene are SGHRS and YFSETQ. The CDR3 DNA sequence: TGCGCCAGCAGCTTGGGGACAGTACCCGCGAACACTGAAGCTTTCTTT. This encodes CASSLGTVPANTEAFF.

This clone was found a few times. The genes are TRBV7-2 and TRBJ1-6; a possible D gene is TRBD1 (6 bases). Germline V gene data show CDR1 as SGHTA and CDR2 as FQGNSA. V was clipped by 4 bases and J by 7 bases, with 20 bases between them. The CDR3 has 17 residues. The DNA for the CDR3 is TGTGCCAGCAGCTCAGATTGGGGGGGGCTAGGAAATTCACCCCTCCACTTT. Translating it yields CASSSDWGGLGNSPLHF.

On this clone itself: The germline gene is not matched at one end of the junction; a read error may be the cause. The rearrangement uses TRBV7-9 and TRBJ1-1; D unclear. Germline V gene sequence: CDR1 SEHNR, CDR2 FQNEAQ (reference sequence). This CDR3 spans 16 amino acids. This CDR3 reads CSSSLASSASPTEAFF. The CDR3 region has the DNA TGTTCCAGCAGCTTAGCCTCCTCCGCCAGTCCCACTGAAGCTTTCTTT.

This rearrangement joins TRBV9 to TRBJ2-1; TRBD2 matches at 14 bases. V lost 0 bases, J lost 9 bases, and 11 bases stayed unmatched. Germline V gives CDR1 SGDLS, CDR2 YYNGEE. The CDR3 covers 18 residues. CDR3 residues: CASSVGLAGGMGPGEQFF. CDR3 sequence (DNA): TGTGCCAGCAGCGTAGGACTAGCGGGGGGGATGGGACCCGGTGAGCAGTTCTTC.

This chain uses TRBV11-2 with TRBJ1-1, with D possibly matching TRBD1 (6 bases). The germline V and J ends were trimmed by 2 bases and 5 bases, with 15 bases remaining between them. The CDR3 is made up of 15 amino acids. Germline-derived CDR1 and CDR2 are SGHAT and FQNNGV. CDR3 in DNA: TGTGCCAGCAGCTTATGGGGGCAGGGAAGGACTGAAGCTTTCTTT. It yields the protein CASSLWGQGRTEAFF.

The chain recombines TRBV6-1 with TRBJ1-2; the D gene is possibly TRBD1 (5 bases). This CDR3 contains 13 residues. Germline lookup yields CDR1 MNHNS and CDR2 SASEGT. The germline V and J ends were trimmed by 1 base and 6 bases, with 9 bases remaining between them. This CDR3 reads CASSEGGSNGYTF. The CDR3 DNA is TGTGCCAGCAGTGAAGGGGGCTCTAATGGCTACACCTTC.

The CDR3 here is CASSALELNTEAFF. The DNA of the CDR3 is TGTGCCAGCAGTGCGTTAGAGTTGAACACTGAAGCTTTCTTT. This chain connects TRBV6-1 to TRBJ1-1; no firm D call. The CDR3 sequence is 14 residues long. V was cut by 4 bases and J by 0 bases, with 9 bases left in between. CDR1 and CDR2 from the germline V gene are MNHNS and SASEGT.

This clone has more than one count but fewer than ten. The rearrangement links TRBV4-1 to TRBJ2-1; D is unresolved. Germline loops: CDR1 MGHRA, CDR2 YSYEKL. The CDR3 length is 16 residues. V was cut by 3 bases and J by 5 bases, with 17 bases left in between. The CDR3 nucleotides are TGCGCCAGCAGCCAGAATTGGCTACTATCAAACAATGAGCAGTTCTTC. This gives the protein CASSQNWLLSNNEQFF.

The rearrangement joins TRBV5-6 to TRBJ2-7; 7 nucleotides line up with TRBD1. The CDR3 contains 16 residues. Germline values: CDR1 SGHDT, CDR2 YYEEEE. V shed 3 bases, J shed 4 bases, and the junction held 13 bases outside the gene matches. The CDR3 reads CASSWGSQGVVYEQYF. CDR3 sequence (DNA): TGTGCCAGCAGCTGGGGGAGTCAGGGGGTGGTTTACGAGCAGTACTTC.

The rearrangement links TRBV6-1 to TRBJ1-2, with a weak D call TRBD1 (6 bases). Trimming removed 0 bases from V and 8 bases from J, with 16 bases in between. The CDR3 is 15 amino acids. CDR1 and CDR2 from the germline V gene are MNHNS and SASEGT. The CDR3 protein is CASSEAPMAGEGYTF. CDR3 nucleotide sequence: TGTGCCAGCAGTGAAGCCCCGATGGCAGGGGAGGGCTACACCTTC.

The chain uses TRBV18 and TRBJ2-7; tentative D call: TRBD1 (6 bases). CDR1 is KGHSH, CDR2 LQKENI, per germline. Trimming cost V 4 bases and J 1 base, with 14 bases left between them. This CDR3 has 15 residues. CDR3 sequence reads: CASSQDSLNSYEQYV. The CDR3 DNA is TGTGCCAGCTCACAGGACAGTCTAAATTCCTACGAGCAGTACGTC.

This clone was counted a single time. The chain recombines TRBV2 with TRBJ2-7; 8 nucleotides agree with TRBD1. There are 15 residues in the CDR3. The V and J ends lost 5 bases and 2 bases, in that order; junction bases with no gene match: 8. Germline loops: CDR1 SNHLY, CDR2 FYNNEI. CDR3 nucleotides: TGTGCCAGCAGTCCGCGGACAGGGTACCCCTACGAGCAGTACTTC. This translates into CASSPRTGYPYEQYF.

This clone occurred a few times. In DNA, the CDR3 is TGTGCCACCTCGGGACTAGCGGGGGACGTGACGCAGTATTTT. The encoded protein is CATSGLAGDVTQYF. This chain connects TRBV9 to TRBJ2-3; 14 bases agree with TRBD2. Germline V CDR1 and CDR2: SGDLS, YYNGEE. V lost 9 bases, J lost 9 bases, and 9 bases stayed unmatched. CDR3 size: 14 residues.

Here the CDR3 DNA reads TGTGCCAGCAGCTTACTCAGGTCAGGGCCCCAGCATTTT. This translates into CASSLLRSGPQHF. This chain joins TRBV11-2 and TRBJ1-5; no reliable D call. The V end was cut by 2 bases, the J end by 9 bases, with 11 bases between. CDR3 length equals 13 residues. Per the germline V gene, CDR1 is SGHAT and CDR2 is FQNNGV.

The chain combines TRBV4-1 with TRBJ2-3; TRBD1 aligns across 8 bases. Losses at the gene ends were 2 bases for V and 1 base for J; bases not matched to a gene: 5. Germline CDR1 MGHRA, CDR2 YSYEKL. CDR3 length: 16 residues. The CDR3 protein is CASSQSEGQGTDTQYF. The CDR3 DNA sequence: TGCGCCAGCAGCCAATCAGAGGGACAGGGCACAGATACGCAGTATTTT.

The J gene is TRBJ1-1, the V gene TRBV7-8, with 7 bases matching TRBD1. CDR1 is SGHVS, CDR2 FQNEAQ, per germline. CDR3 length: 14 amino acids. Unmatched junction bases numbered 6, after V lost 1 base and J lost 7 bases. CDR3 coding DNA: TGTGCCAGCAGCTTAGAGGGACAGTGGTATGAAGCTTTCTTT. Translation: CASSLEGQWYEAFF.

This clone was seen a handful of times. The rearrangement joins TRBV18 to TRBJ2-7, with 9 bases that match TRBD1. V lost 2 bases to trimming and J lost 7 bases; unmatched junction nucleotides: 3. This CDR3 is built from 13 residues. Germline V CDR1 and CDR2: KGHSH, LQKENI. Here the CDR3 reads CASSPTGGGEQYV. As DNA, the CDR3 is TGTGCCAGCTCACCAACAGGGGGCGGTGAGCAGTACGTC.